This T cell receptor (beta chain) was observed in a study of cytomegalovirus exposure and HLA in healthy donors. General study findings and limits: Of the V segments, some could not be distinguished, including TRBV6-2 and TRBV6-3, and were excluded.

To note about this clone: What it recognizes is unknown.

PCR amplification relied on 60 Vbeta primers (plus 13 Jbeta primers). Some clones are missing from TCRdb's copy, which holds only in-frame ones; the method was immunoSEQ multiplex PCR. The table shows 120,000 or so clones, with 50% to 75% occurring only once. Germline CDR1 is SGHNT and CDR2 is YENEEA. The CDR3 loop spans 15 amino acids. With 5 bases clipped from V and 10 bases from J, the junction kept 13 bases outside the gene matches. Each donor was healthy, and each was a bone marrow donor. At sampling all donors were nominally healthy, likely with unrecorded immune exposures. This TCR came from a woman in her 40s in good health and CMV-seropositive. The chain employs TRBV11-3 and TRBJ2-1; 8 bases map to TRBD2. The sequencing input was PBMCs. CDR3 DNA sequence: TGTGCCAGCAGCCCAGGGACGGGAGGGCCTAGGGAGCAGTTCTTC. Translating it yields CASSPGTGGPREQFF.